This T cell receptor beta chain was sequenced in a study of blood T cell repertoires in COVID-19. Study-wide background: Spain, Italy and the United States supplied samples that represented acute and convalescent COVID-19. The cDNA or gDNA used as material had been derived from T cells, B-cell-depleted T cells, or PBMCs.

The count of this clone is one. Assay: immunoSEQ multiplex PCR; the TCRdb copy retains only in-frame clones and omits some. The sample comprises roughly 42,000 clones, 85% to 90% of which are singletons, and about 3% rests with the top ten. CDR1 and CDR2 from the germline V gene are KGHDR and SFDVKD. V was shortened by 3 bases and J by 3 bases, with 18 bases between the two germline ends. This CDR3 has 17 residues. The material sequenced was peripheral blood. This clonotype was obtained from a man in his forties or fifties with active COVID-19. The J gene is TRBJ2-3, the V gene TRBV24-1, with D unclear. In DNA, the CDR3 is TGTGCCACCAGTGATCGTACCCCGTACGGAGCGACAGATACGCAGTATTTT. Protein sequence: CATSDRTPYGATDTQYF.